This is a list of T cell receptor beta chains from one sample in a study of cytomegalovirus exposure and HLA in healthy donors. The data were produced by immunoSEQ multiplex PCR, yet TCRdb's version contains in-frame clones alone and is incomplete. This sample carries 140,000 to 150,000 clones, about 70% of them seen once, and the ten largest clones take 2.1%. Sequencing input: PBMCs. These receptors were taken from a woman aged 60-70 years in good health and CMV-seropositive. The CDR3 runs from the conserved cysteine through the conserved F or W. The D gene is left open where the match is weak. Where a row states a size, it is once, few, many or the class of an expanded clone; other rows omit it.

d_call: -
j_call: TRBJ1-2
clone_size: -
v_call: TRBV28
cdr3_nt: TGTGCCAGCAGCGGTCACAGCTTTGGGGGCTTCTATGGCTACACCTTC
cdr3_aa: CASSGHSFGGFYGYTF

d_call: -
j_call: TRBJ1-2
clone_size: -
v_call: TRBV7-9
cdr3_nt: TGTGCCAGCAGCTTAGACGCTGGCCCTAGAGGCTACACCTTC
cdr3_aa: CASSLDAGPRGYTF

d_call: TRBD1
j_call: TRBJ2-7
clone_size: -
v_call: TRBV6-6
cdr3_nt: TGTGCCAGCAACGACAAGGGACAGACAGGCTCCTACGAGCAGTACTTC
cdr3_aa: CASNDKGQTGSYEQYF

d_call: -
j_call: TRBJ2-7
clone_size: -
v_call: TRBV7-9
cdr3_nt: TGTGCCAGCAGCTTAGGGCTTACGAACTACGAGCAGTACTTC
cdr3_aa: CASSLGLTNYEQYF

d_call: TRBD1
j_call: TRBJ1-5
clone_size: -
v_call: TRBV28
cdr3_nt: TGTGCCAGCAGGCCAGGGACAGTGAATCAGCCCCAGCATTTT
cdr3_aa: CASRPGTVNQPQHF

d_call: TRBD2
j_call: TRBJ2-3
clone_size: -
v_call: TRBV5-1
cdr3_nt: TGCGCCAGCAGCTTAGCGGGAAGTACCACAGATACGCAGTATTTT
cdr3_aa: CASSLAGSTTDTQYF

d_call: TRBD1
j_call: TRBJ2-7
clone_size: -
v_call: TRBV28
cdr3_nt: TGTGCCAGCTGGGACAGGGACACCTACGAGCAGTACTTC
cdr3_aa: CASWDRDTYEQYF

d_call: TRBD2
j_call: TRBJ2-5
clone_size: -
v_call: TRBV28
cdr3_nt: TGTGCCAGCAGCCGCCCCAGTCTAGCGGGAGAGACCCAGTACTTC
cdr3_aa: CASSRPSLAGETQYF

d_call: -
j_call: TRBJ1-1
clone_size: -
v_call: TRBV15
cdr3_nt: TGTGCCACCAGCAGAGATCTTAAAACAGGGAACACTGAAGCTTTCTTT
cdr3_aa: CATSRDLKTGNTEAFF

d_call: TRBD1
j_call: TRBJ2-3
clone_size: -
v_call: TRBV2
cdr3_nt: TGTGCCAGCAGTGAAGGGACAGGGTTTGGAGATACGCAGTATTTT
cdr3_aa: CASSEGTGFGDTQYF

d_call: TRBD1
j_call: TRBJ1-1
clone_size: -
v_call: TRBV6-1
cdr3_nt: TGTGCCAGCAGTGAAGTTGGTCAGGGGGTTGAAGCTTTCTTT
cdr3_aa: CASSEVGQGVEAFF

d_call: -
j_call: TRBJ1-5
clone_size: -
v_call: TRBV6-4
cdr3_nt: TGTGCCAGCCTGGGAGGGCAGCCCCAGCATTTT
cdr3_aa: CASLGGQPQHF

d_call: -
j_call: TRBJ1-6
clone_size: -
v_call: TRBV10-1
cdr3_nt: TGCGCCAGCAGTCCGGGACACACTCGTTCACCCCTCCACTTT
cdr3_aa: CASSPGHTRSPLHF

d_call: TRBD1
j_call: TRBJ2-7
clone_size: once
v_call: TRBV5-6
cdr3_nt: TGTGCCAGCAGTTCACCGGGACAGGGATCCTCCGAGCAGTACTTC
cdr3_aa: CASSSPGQGSSEQYF

d_call: -
j_call: TRBJ2-7
clone_size: -
v_call: TRBV27
cdr3_nt: TGTGCCAGCCGAACCTCCTACGAGCAGTACTTC
cdr3_aa: CASRTSYEQYF

d_call: -
j_call: TRBJ1-1
clone_size: -
v_call: TRBV30
cdr3_nt: TGTGCCTGGAACCCCGGGAGGGAGGCTTTCTTT
cdr3_aa: CAWNPGREAFF

d_call: -
j_call: TRBJ2-7
clone_size: -
v_call: TRBV6-5
cdr3_nt: TGTGCCAGCAGTTACTCTCTGGACAGCTCATACGCGCAGTACTTC
cdr3_aa: CASSYSLDSSYAQYF

d_call: -
j_call: TRBJ1-1
clone_size: -
v_call: TRBV27
cdr3_nt: TGTGCCAGCACGGGGTATGGAGGTAGAGCTTTCTTT
cdr3_aa: CASTGYGGRAFF

d_call: TRBD2
j_call: TRBJ2-1
clone_size: -
v_call: TRBV7-3
cdr3_nt: TGTGCCAGCAGCCATCTCGGGACTAGCGGAGAGCAGTTCTTC
cdr3_aa: CASSHLGTSGEQFF

d_call: TRBD1
j_call: TRBJ1-2
clone_size: -
v_call: TRBV9
cdr3_nt: TGTGCCAGCAGCACACACCGGGACAGGGAGGACTATGGCTACACCTTC
cdr3_aa: CASSTHRDREDYGYTF

d_call: TRBD2
j_call: TRBJ2-1
clone_size: -
v_call: TRBV18
cdr3_nt: TGTGCCAGCTCACGAACTAGCGGCAACTCCTACAATGAGCAGTTCTTC
cdr3_aa: CASSRTSGNSYNEQFF

d_call: -
j_call: TRBJ2-3
clone_size: -
v_call: TRBV5-1
cdr3_nt: TGCGCCAGCAGCCTGAGACAGGCCACAGATACGCAGTATTTT
cdr3_aa: CASSLRQATDTQYF

d_call: -
j_call: TRBJ1-1
clone_size: once
v_call: TRBV15
cdr3_nt: TGTGCCATCGCCGAAGACAGCAGAAGTAACACTGAAGCTTTCTTT
cdr3_aa: CAIAEDSRSNTEAFF

d_call: -
j_call: TRBJ1-1
clone_size: -
v_call: TRBV19
cdr3_nt: TGTGCCAGTAAGCGGTGGGCTGAAGCTTTCTTT
cdr3_aa: CASKRWAEAFF